The entry below describes one T cell receptor (beta chain). This record belongs to a study of shared clonotypes between healthy human individuals. Naive CD8 cells lacked CD45RO and underwent positive selection for CCR7, leaving out terminally differentiated effector memory CD45RA+ cells. Data came from immunoSEQ multiplex PCR; TCRdb stores just in-frame clones and leaves some out. This sample has almost 700,000 clones, with about 92% found just once. The germline CDR1 and CDR2 sequences are LGHNA and YSLEER. The CDR3 has 15 residues. Between the trimmed V and J ends, which lost 1 base and 6 bases, there was a span of 13 bases.

The rearrangement joins TRBV4-3 to TRBJ1-3, with D unresolved. Sequencing used naive CD8+ T cells sorted from blood. This receptor was identified in a man aged 25-45 years in good health. CDR3 protein: CASSQVHPALNTIYF. DNA of the CDR3: TGCGCCAGCAGCCAAGTCCACCCGGCCCTAAACACCATATATTTT.